The 19 T cell receptor beta chains in this list originate from one sample, sequenced in a study of radiotherapy plus CTLA-4 blockade in lung cancer. Profiling relied on immunoSEQ multiplex PCR, and the TCRdb table lists in-frame clones only, not all of them. The sample has 100,000 to 150,000 clones; about nine tenths are singletons. Specimen: peripheral blood, collected from a patient treated with radiotherapy plus ipilimumab. The receptor source for this set is a human donor with non-small cell lung cancer that progressed on radiotherapy plus ipilimumab.

The CDR3 coding sequence is TGCGCCAGCAGCTCCACCTACGAGCAGTACTTC. The encoded protein is CASSSTYEQYF. This chain connects TRBV5-1 to TRBJ2-7, with D hard to call. This CDR3 contains 11 residues. From germline, CDR1 is SGHRS and CDR2 YFSETQ. The germline V and J ends were trimmed by 3 bases and 2 bases, with 3 bases remaining between them.

J is TRBJ2-5 and V is TRBV7-2; 8 bases agree with TRBD1. Trimming at V came to 1 base and at J to 1 base, leaving 5 bases not matched to a gene. The CDR3 has 16 amino acids. From germline, CDR1 is SGHTA and CDR2 FQGNSA. CDR3 residues: CASSLGLDRAQETQYF. CDR3 bases: TGTGCCAGCAGCTTAGGATTGGACAGGGCCCAAGAGACCCAGTACTTC. Full variable domain (outside the CDR3, taken from reference TRBV7-2 and TRBJ2-5): GAGVSQSPSNKVTEKGKDVELRCDPISGHTALYWYRQSLGQGLEFLIYFQGNSAPDKSGLPSDRFSAERTGGSVSTLTIQRTQQEDSAVYLCASSLGLDRAQETQYFGPGTRLLVL.

This sequence joins TRBV5-1 and TRBJ2-5; TRBD1 matches 7 bases. CDR1 SGHRS and CDR2 YFSETQ come from the germline V gene. Unmatched junction bases numbered 1, after V lost 0 bases and J lost 2 bases. CDR3 length equals 14 residues. CDR3 region: CASSLVTGQETQYF. DNA for the CDR3: TGCGCCAGCAGCTTGGTGACAGGGCAAGAGACCCAGTACTTC.

The chain uses TRBV6-1 and TRBJ2-7; 7 bases agree with TRBD1. The germline gives CDR1 MNHNS, CDR2 SASEGT. Trimming removed 5 bases from V and 0 bases from J; junction bases left unmatched: 7. The CDR3 loop spans 15 amino acids. In DNA form, the CDR3 reads TGTGCCAGCAGTATTCCCTGGGACAGCTCCTACGAGCAGTACTTC. Amino acids: CASSIPWDSSYEQYF.

The rearrangement links TRBV7-9 to TRBJ1-2; a possible D gene is TRBD1 (6 bases). Trimming pared 4 bases from V and 0 bases from J, leaving 12 bases between. Germline V gene sequence: CDR1 SEHNR, CDR2 FQNEAQ (reference sequence). The CDR3 length is 15 residues. The CDR3: CASSSRTGSNYGYTF. CDR3 coding DNA: TGTGCCAGCAGCTCGCGAACAGGGTCTAACTATGGCTACACCTTC.

The rearrangement joins TRBV4-1 to TRBJ2-2; D is possibly TRBD2 (7 bases). The V gene's germline CDR1 is MGHRA and CDR2 YSYEKL. Trimming left V 6 bases short and J 4 bases short, with 21 bases between. CDR3 length: 17 amino acids. Here the CDR3 reads CASSVVYRGGITGELFF. The CDR3 DNA is TGCGCCAGCAGTGTAGTTTATCGCGGGGGCATCACCGGGGAGCTGTTTTTT.

The chain has TRBV19 and TRBJ2-5; 7 bases line up with TRBD1. In germline, CDR1 is LNHDA, CDR2 SQIVND (reference sequence). After removal of 5 bases from V and 9 bases from J, the junction contained 9 bases not matched to a gene. The CDR3 length is 13 residues. The CDR3 region is CASSSGQPAAQYF. The CDR3 bases are TGTGCCAGTAGTTCGGGACAGCCGGCGGCCCAGTACTTC.

This clone was detected once. The CDR3 here is CAWSHGQGRGETQYF. The CDR3 DNA sequence: TGTGCCTGGAGCCACGGACAGGGACGTGGGGAGACCCAGTACTTC. The chain links TRBV30 to TRBJ2-5; the match to TRBD1 covers 8 bases. There are 15 residues in the CDR3. Germline V gives CDR1 GTSNPN, CDR2 SVGIG (reference sequence). V lost 3 bases to trimming and J lost 5 bases; unmatched junction nucleotides: 11.

This sequence joins TRBV5-1 and TRBJ2-3; no clear D gene. There are 14 residues in the CDR3. The germline V gene encodes CDR1 SGHRS and CDR2 YFSETQ. V was shortened by 2 bases and J by 0 bases, with 7 bases between the two germline ends. The CDR3: CASSFGRSTDTQYF. The CDR3 DNA reads as TGCGCCAGCAGCTTCGGCCGGAGCACAGATACGCAGTATTTT.

The chain couples TRBV7-6 to TRBJ2-2; TRBD1 matches 7 bases. The CDR3 contains 15 residues. The ends lost 7 bases at V and 6 bases at J; junction bases unmatched: 11. Germline-derived CDR1 and CDR2 are SGHVS and FNYEAQ. CDR3 nucleotides: TGTGCCAGCAAATTCATACAGGGGATTGCCGGGGAGCTGTTTTTT. Translated, it gives CASKFIQGIAGELFF.

The chain couples TRBV5-1 to TRBJ1-4, with unresolved D. Germline CDR1 is SGHRS and CDR2 is YFSETQ. V was clipped by 4 bases and J by 7 bases, with 17 bases between them. The CDR3 contains 15 residues. CDR3 sequence reads: CASSPGTRDAEKLFF. CDR3 nucleotide sequence: TGCGCCAGCAGCCCTGGCACCCGCGACGCTGAAAAACTGTTTTTT. Full variable domain (remainder filled in from reference TRBV5-1 and TRBJ1-4): KAGVTQTPRYLIKTRGQQVTLSCSPISGHRSVSWYQQTPGQGLQFLFEYFSETQRNKGNFPGRFSGRQFSNSRSEMNVSTLELGDSALYLCASSPGTRDAEKLFFGSGTQLSVL.

The V gene is TRBV6-1, the J gene TRBJ2-5; TRBD2 agrees at 12 bases. The V gene end was trimmed by 3 bases and the J gene end by 7 bases; junction bases not matched to a gene: 9. CDR1 MNHNS and CDR2 SASEGT come from the germline V gene. CDR3 length equals 16 residues. The CDR3 sequence: CASSEALAGGLGTQYF. In nucleotides, the CDR3 is TGTGCCAGCAGTGAGGCCCTAGCGGGAGGGCTGGGGACCCAGTACTTC.

The chain joins TRBV7-2 to TRBJ2-1; possible D gene TRBD1, 6 bases. Trimming took 9 bases from V and 3 from J, leaving 15 bases between them. The V gene's germline CDR1 is SGHTA and CDR2 FQGNSA. This CDR3 is 14 amino acids long. CDR3 bases: TGTGCCAGTTGGGACATAGGTTACTACAATGAGCAGTTCTTC. As protein: CASWDIGYYNEQFF.

The V and J genes are TRBV6-6 and TRBJ1-1; possibly TRBD1 for D (5 bases). Germline lookup yields CDR1 MNHNY and CDR2 SVGAGI (reference sequence). V was clipped by 0 bases and J by 11 bases, with 13 bases between them. CDR3 length equals 13 residues. CDR3 in amino acids: CASSYSAQGLAFF. The CDR3 DNA follows: TGTGCCAGCAGTTACTCGGCTCAGGGCCTCGCTTTCTTT.

V gene TRBV19 combines with J gene TRBJ2-1; D perhaps matches TRBD1 (5 bases). Germline values: CDR1 LNHDA, CDR2 SQIVND (reference sequence). The germline V and J ends were trimmed by 9 bases and 10 bases, with 7 bases remaining between them. CDR3 size: 9 residues. The DNA for the CDR3 is TGTGCCAGCTCAGGGGAGCAGTTCTTC. Protein product: CASSGEQFF.

V and J are TRBV6-6 and TRBJ2-7; D is unclear. This CDR3 spans 10 amino acids. Trimming removed 6 bases from V and 3 bases from J, with 3 bases in between. The germline gives CDR1 MNHNY, CDR2 SVGAGI (reference sequence). In nucleotides, the CDR3 is TGTGCCAGCAGCGACTACGAGCAGTACTTC. Translated, it gives CASSDYEQYF.

The rearrangement links TRBV15 to TRBJ2-1; either TRBD1 or TRBD2 may fit D (5 bases each). The V gene's germline CDR1 is LNHNV and CDR2 YYDKDF (reference sequence). There are 16 residues in the CDR3. V lost 3 bases to trimming and J lost 2 bases, with 14 bases between them. This CDR3 reads CATSRGRDLTYNEQFF. In DNA form, the CDR3 reads TGTGCCACCAGCAGGGGTAGGGACCTAACCTACAATGAGCAGTTCTTC. The full variable domain, with the rest looked up from reference TRBV15 and TRBJ2-1, is DAMVIQNPRYQVTQFGKPVTLSCSQTLNHNVMYWYQQKSSQAPKLLFHYYDKDFNNEADTPDNFQSRRPNTSFCFLDIRSPGLGDTAMYLCATSRGRDLTYNEQFFGPGTRLTVL.

The rearrangement links TRBV7-8 to TRBJ2-3; unclear D gene. From germline, CDR1 is SGHVS and CDR2 FQNEAQ. The ends were cut back, 0 bases at V and 2 bases at J, with 12 bases in the middle. This CDR3 has 16 amino acids. This chain's CDR3 is CASSLAVIGPTDTQYF. In nucleotides, the CDR3 is TGTGCCAGCAGCTTAGCCGTGATCGGTCCCACAGATACGCAGTATTTT.

The chain links TRBV19 to TRBJ2-3; 9 positions agree with TRBD2. The CDR3 is 13 residues long. Germline V CDR1 and CDR2: LNHDA, SQIVND (reference sequence). The V segment lost 6 bases and the J segment 10 bases; nucleotides outside the gene matches: 8. In nucleotides, the CDR3 is TGTGCCAGTAGCAACCTCCTAGCGGGACCGCAGTATTTT. It yields the protein CASSNLLAGPQYF. Full variable domain (outside the CDR3, taken from reference TRBV19 and TRBJ2-3): DGGITQSPKYLFRKEGQNVTLSCEQNLNHDAMYWYRQDPGQGLRLIYYSQIVNDFQKGDIAEGYSVSREKKESFPLTVTSAQKNPTAFYLCASSNLLAGPQYFGPGTRLTVL.